The 13 T cell receptor beta chains below were found in one sample sequenced in a study of cytomegalovirus exposure and HLA in healthy donors. In the PCR, 60 Vbeta and 13 Jbeta primers were used. The protocol was immunoSEQ multiplex PCR, while the TCRdb copy is restricted to in-frame clones and leaves out a portion. The data show 180,000 or so clones, under 9.5% seen once. The sequenced sample was PBMCs. These receptors were taken from a woman aged 25 to 39 in good health and CMV-seropositive.

This clone was counted a few times. V usage is TRBV18 and J usage is TRBJ2-7; TRBD2 agrees at 9 bases. The CDR3 has 15 residues. Trimming removed 5 bases from V and 4 bases from J; junction bases left unmatched: 9. Germline V gene data show CDR1 as KGHSH and CDR2 as LQKENI. CDR3 coding DNA: TGTGCCAGCTCAACCGGGACTAGCATTGAGTACGAGCAGTACTTC. It is translated as CASSTGTSIEYEQYF.

About this clone itself: The same CDR3 also results from other DNA sequences found in this sample. The chain joins TRBV4-1 to TRBJ2-7, with D tentatively TRBD2 (6 bases). The CDR3 is 13 residues long. The germline CDR1 and CDR2 sequences are MGHRA and YSYEKL. With 1 base removed from V and 4 bases from J, the gap between germline ends came to 8 bases. The CDR3 reads CASSQGGGYEQYF. Written as DNA, the CDR3 is TGCGCCAGCAGCCAAGGAGGAGGGTACGAGCAGTACTTC.

The V and J genes are TRBV10-3 and TRBJ2-7, with D tentatively TRBD2 (6 bases). V was cut by 10 bases and J by 2 bases, with 21 bases left in between. Germline V gives CDR1 ENHRY, CDR2 SYGVKD. CDR3 length: 15 amino acids. The CDR3 spells CATSSRDWNPYEQYF. CDR3 in DNA: TGTGCCACCTCGAGTAGGGACTGGAATCCCTACGAGCAGTACTTC.

This clone appeared a few times. The chain links TRBV5-1 to TRBJ2-5, with D unclear. Germline V CDR1 and CDR2: SGHRS, YFSETQ. This CDR3 is built from 15 residues. Trimming removed 1 base from V and 5 bases from J, with 15 bases in between. In nucleotides, the CDR3 is TGCGCCAGCAGCTTGACCCAGTCTAGTCTGGAGACCCAGTACTTC. This gives the protein CASSLTQSSLETQYF.

This chain joins TRBV27 and TRBJ2-7; 11 bases align to TRBD1. The CDR3 is made up of 14 amino acids. Germline values: CDR1 MNHEY, CDR2 SMNVEV (reference sequence). Trimming took 6 bases from V and 3 from J; bases not matched to a gene: 4. CDR3 sequence (DNA): TGTGCCAGCAGCTCCGGGACAGGGGGCTACGAGCAGTACTTC. Translated: CASSSGTGGYEQYF.

Turning to this clone: The same CDR3 is also encoded by other DNA sequences in this sample. The V gene is TRBV30, the J gene TRBJ2-7; a possible D gene is TRBD2 (5 bases). The CDR3 is made up of 14 amino acids. Germline CDR1 GTSNPN, CDR2 SVGIG (reference sequence). Trimming stripped 5 bases from V and 1 base from J, with 15 bases between. CDR3 sequence reads: CAWEKEVRSYEQYF. The CDR3 nucleotides read TGTGCCTGGGAGAAGGAGGTAAGGTCCTACGAGCAGTACTTC.

The chain combines TRBV6-6 with TRBJ2-5; 9 nucleotides agree with TRBD1. In germline, CDR1 is MNHNY, CDR2 SVGAGI (reference sequence). This CDR3 has 16 amino acids. The V segment lost 6 bases and the J segment 1 base; nucleotides outside the gene matches: 9. The CDR3 DNA follows: TGTGCCAGCAGACACAGGGGGCTATGGATCCAAGAGACCCAGTACTTC. Amino acids: CASRHRGLWIQETQYF.

The chain combines TRBV6-1 with TRBJ2-7; D might be TRBD1 (5 bases). Germline loops: CDR1 MNHNS, CDR2 SASEGT. V lost 0 bases, J lost 0 bases, and 12 bases lay in between. The CDR3 sequence is 16 residues long. CDR3 residues: CASSEAGPLSSYEQYF. As DNA, the CDR3 is TGTGCCAGCAGTGAAGCGGGGCCCTTGAGCTCCTACGAGCAGTACTTC.

Regarding this clone: The conserved phenylalanine or tryptophan normally closing the CDR3 is absent here, so this likely arose from a read error. This chain links TRBV5-1 with TRBJ1-1; 10 bases map to TRBD1. In germline, CDR1 is SGHRS, CDR2 YFSETQ. The CDR3 consists of 16 residues. CDR3 coding DNA: TGCGCAAGCAGCTTGGGGACAGGGGCCGGGGCTACTGAAGCTTTCGTT. Amino acids: CASSLGTGAGATEAFV.

This clone was picked up a small number of times. This chain joins TRBV6-5 and TRBJ2-7; 7 bases map to TRBD1. The CDR3 contains 14 residues. CDR1 is MNHEY, CDR2 SVGAGI, per germline. Trimming cost V 0 bases and J 6 bases; bases outside gene matches: 5. The CDR3 reads CASSYSGGASEQYF. CDR3 nucleotides: TGTGCCAGCAGTTACTCAGGGGGCGCATCCGAGCAGTACTTC.

This clone has more than one count but fewer than ten. V is TRBV7-9 and J is TRBJ2-1, with 8 bases fitting TRBD2. Looked up from germline, CDR1 is SEHNR and CDR2 is FQNEAQ (reference sequence). Trimming at V came to 1 base and at J to 5 bases, leaving 7 bases not matched to a gene. The CDR3 is made up of 16 amino acids. CDR3 sequence reads: CASSLVVTSANNEQFF. As DNA, the CDR3 is TGTGCCAGCAGCTTAGTCGTGACTAGCGCGAACAATGAGCAGTTCTTC. Full variable domain (missing parts from reference TRBV7-9 and TRBJ2-1): DTGVSQNPRHKITKRGQNVTFRCDPISEHNRLYWYRQTLGQGPEFLTYFQNEAQLEKSRLLSDRFSAERPKGSFSTLEIQRTEQGDSAMYLCASSLVVTSANNEQFFGPGTRLTVL.

The rearrangement uses TRBV6-5 and TRBJ2-3; a weak D match, TRBD1 (5 bases). The ends were cut back, 2 bases at V and 1 base at J, with 10 bases in the middle. Germline V gene data show CDR1 as MNHEY and CDR2 as SVGAGI. The CDR3 runs 15 residues. CDR3 sequence (DNA): TGTGCCAGCAGTTACACAGGTTACGGCACAGATACGCAGTATTTT. It encodes CASSYTGYGTDTQYF.

This clone was counted between two and nine times. This rearrangement joins TRBV27 to TRBJ2-3; D is possibly TRBD2 (5 bases). CDR3 length equals 14 residues. V lost 8 bases and J lost 4, with 16 bases in between. Germline V gene lookup returns CDR1 MNHEY and CDR2 SMNVEV (reference sequence). The CDR3 spells CASGYGQAADTQYF. In DNA, the CDR3 is TGTGCCAGCGGATACGGGCAAGCGGCAGATACGCAGTATTTT.